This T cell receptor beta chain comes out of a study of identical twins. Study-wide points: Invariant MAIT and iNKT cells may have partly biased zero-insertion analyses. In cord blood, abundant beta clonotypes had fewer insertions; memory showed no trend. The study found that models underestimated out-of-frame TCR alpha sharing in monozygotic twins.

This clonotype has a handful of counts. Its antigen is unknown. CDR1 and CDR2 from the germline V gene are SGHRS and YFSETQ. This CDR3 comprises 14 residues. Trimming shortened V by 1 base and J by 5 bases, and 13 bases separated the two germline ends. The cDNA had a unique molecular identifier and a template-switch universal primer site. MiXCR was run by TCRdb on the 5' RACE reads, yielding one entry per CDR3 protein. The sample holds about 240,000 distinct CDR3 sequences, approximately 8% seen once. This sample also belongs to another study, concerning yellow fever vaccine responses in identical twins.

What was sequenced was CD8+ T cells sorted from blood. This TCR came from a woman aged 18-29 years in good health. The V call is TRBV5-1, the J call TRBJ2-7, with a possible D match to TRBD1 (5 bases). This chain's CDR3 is CASSLTRDRDEQYF. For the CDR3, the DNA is TGCGCCAGCAGCTTGACCCGAGACAGAGACGAGCAGTACTTC.